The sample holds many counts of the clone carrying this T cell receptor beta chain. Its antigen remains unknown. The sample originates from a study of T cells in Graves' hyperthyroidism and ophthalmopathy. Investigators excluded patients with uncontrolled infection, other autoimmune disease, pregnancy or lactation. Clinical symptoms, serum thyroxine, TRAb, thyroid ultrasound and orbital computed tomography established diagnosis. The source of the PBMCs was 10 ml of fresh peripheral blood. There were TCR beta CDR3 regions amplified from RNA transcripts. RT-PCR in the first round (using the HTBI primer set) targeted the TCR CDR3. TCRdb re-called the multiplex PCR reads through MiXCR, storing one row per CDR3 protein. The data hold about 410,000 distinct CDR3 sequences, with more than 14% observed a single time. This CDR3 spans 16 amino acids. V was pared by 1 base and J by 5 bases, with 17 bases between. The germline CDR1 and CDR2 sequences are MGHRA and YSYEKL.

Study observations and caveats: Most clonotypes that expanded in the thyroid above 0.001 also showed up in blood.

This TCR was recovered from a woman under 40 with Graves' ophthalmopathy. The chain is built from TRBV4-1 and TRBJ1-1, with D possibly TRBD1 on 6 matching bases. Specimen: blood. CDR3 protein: CASSQVGGRGGTEAFF. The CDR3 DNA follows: TGCGCCAGCAGCCAAGTTGGTGGCAGGGGTGGGACTGAAGCTTTCTTT.